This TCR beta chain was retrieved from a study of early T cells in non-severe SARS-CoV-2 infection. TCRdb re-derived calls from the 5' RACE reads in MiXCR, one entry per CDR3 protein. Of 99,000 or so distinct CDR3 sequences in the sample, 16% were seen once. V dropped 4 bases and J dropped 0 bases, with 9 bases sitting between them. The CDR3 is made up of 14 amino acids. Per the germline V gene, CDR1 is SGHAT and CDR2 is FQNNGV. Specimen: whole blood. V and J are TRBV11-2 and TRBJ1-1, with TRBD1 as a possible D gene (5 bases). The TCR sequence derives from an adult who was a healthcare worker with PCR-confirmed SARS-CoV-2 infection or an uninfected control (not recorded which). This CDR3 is CASSSNRLNTEAFF. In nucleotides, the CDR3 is TGTGCCAGCAGCTCTAACAGGTTGAACACTGAAGCTTTCTTT.